A selection of T cell receptor beta chains follows, all from one sample in a study of T cell repertoires in cytomegalovirus infection. Via MiXCR, TCRdb re-called the reads, giving one row per CDR3 protein. This sample has some 300,000 distinct CDR3 sequences, with roughly a sixth found just once. Sequenced sample: PBMCs. The receptors were gathered from a human donor in good health (CMV status not recorded). Some clones in this sample may be carry-over from other donors' samples. The CDR3 runs from the conserved cysteine through the conserved F or W. The D gene is left open where the match is weak. Clone size appears in some rows only: once, few, many, or a class for an expanded clone.

j_call | cdr3_length | clone_size | v_call | d_call | cdr3_nt | cdr3_aa
TRBJ2-2 | 15 | . | TRBV5-8 | . | TGTGCCAGCAGCTTTTGGGCAGCGTACACCGGGGAGCTGTTTTTT | CASSFWAAYTGELFF
TRBJ1-2 | 13 | few | TRBV10-2 | . | TGCGCCAGCAGTGAGTCGAGTATCGAGAGCTACACCTTC | CASSESSIESYTF
TRBJ1-2 | 12 | many | TRBV6-1 | . | TGTGCCAGCAGCCCCCCGGGGGAGGGCTACACCTTC | CASSPPGEGYTF
TRBJ2-5 | 14 | . | TRBV20-1 | TRBD2 | TGCAGTGCTAGCGGGACTAGGAACCAAGAGACCCAGTACTTC | CSASGTRNQETQYF
TRBJ2-7 | 15 | . | TRBV4-1 | . | TGCGCCAGCAGCCAAGTTAAGTACCCTCTGAACGAGCAGTACTTC | CASSQVKYPLNEQYF
TRBJ1-1 | 14 | once | TRBV6-2/TRBV6-3 | . | TGTGCCAGCAGTTACAACGGGGGTGCTACTGAAGCTTTCTTT | CASSYNGGATEAFF
TRBJ1-2 | 13 | . | TRBV5-1 | . | TGCGCCAGCAGCTTGGCATCCCGGTCGGGCTACACCTTC | CASSLASRSGYTF
TRBJ2-7 | 14 | many | TRBV12-3/TRBV12-4 | . | TGTGCCAGCACCCAAGTTTTGGGGATCGGCGAGCAGTACTTC | CASTQVLGIGEQYF
TRBJ1-4 | 15 | . | TRBV7-9 | . | TGTGCCAGCAGCTTAGGGATGACAGCTCTCGAAAAACTGTTTTTT | CASSLGMTALEKLFF
TRBJ1-2 | 13 | few | TRBV27 | . | TGTGCCAGCAGTTTCCGACTCAATGAGGGCTACACCTTC | CASSFRLNEGYTF
TRBJ1-5 | 12 | few | TRBV6-6 | . | TGTGCCAGCAGTTACTCGGTTCAGCCCCAGCATTTT | CASSYSVQPQHF
TRBJ2-7 | 12 | few | TRBV18 | . | TGTGCCAGCTCCCCCATCGGGTACGAGCAGTACTTC | CASSPIGYEQYF
TRBJ2-7 | 13 | few | TRBV7-9 | . | TGTGCCAGCAGCTACGGACCACCCTACGAGCAGTACTTC | CASSYGPPYEQYF
TRBJ2-1 | 15 | few | TRBV2 | . | TGTGCCAGCAGTGAGGCGGGCGCAGGCCACAATGAGCAGTTCTTC | CASSEAGAGHNEQFF
TRBJ1-2 | 13 | . | TRBV6-5 | . | TGTGCCAGCAGTTACTTTAGTTATCATGGCTACACCTTC | CASSYFSYHGYTF
TRBJ1-2 | 18 | few | TRBV20-1 | . | TGCAGTGCTAGAGATCCCCCGGGGGATCACCGTTCTAACTATGGCTACACCTTC | CSARDPPGDHRSNYGYTF
TRBJ1-6 | 15 | many | TRBV2 | . | TGTGCCAGCAGTGAAGCGCAAAGTTATAATTCACCCCTCCACTTT | CASSEAQSYNSPLHF
TRBJ2-1 | 15 | . | TRBV4-1 | TRBD1 | TGCGCCAGCAGCCACCGGACAGGGTTCGACAATGAGCAGTTCTTC | CASSHRTGFDNEQFF
TRBJ2-7 | 17 | . | TRBV20-1 | . | TGCAGTGCTGACGGACCCCCCTCTTTCGGGGGACCCTACGAGCAGTACTTC | CSADGPPSFGGPYEQYF
TRBJ1-2 | 14 | . | TRBV20-1 | . | TGCAGTGCTAGTTCCGTCTCCATGAACTATGGCTACACCTTC | CSASSVSMNYGYTF
TRBJ1-1 | 15 | many | TRBV7-9 | . | TGTGCCAGCAGCTTAGCCGGGGTATCCGACACTGAAGCTTTCTTT | CASSLAGVSDTEAFF
TRBJ2-1 | 13 | few | TRBV2 | . | TGTGCCAGCAGTGGGACAGAGTACAATGAGCAGTTCTTC | CASSGTEYNEQFF
TRBJ2-2 | 14 | . | TRBV5-1 | TRBD1 | TGCGCCAGCAGCTCGGGACAGCAAACCGGGGAGCTGTTTTTT | CASSSGQQTGELFF
TRBJ2-7 | 16 | many | TRBV7-6 | . | TGTGCCAGCAGCTGGATACCGGAGCCCCGCCCATACAAGCAGTACTTC | CASSWIPEPRPYKQYF
TRBJ2-3 | 18 | . | TRBV7-4 | TRBD2 | TGTGCCAGCAGCTTATCGAGACTAGCGGGATTTAGAACAGATACGCAGTATTTT | CASSLSRLAGFRTDTQYF
TRBJ1-5 | 13 | . | TRBV20-1 | . | TGCAGTGCTCGACAGTATAGCAATCAGCCCCAGCATTTT | CSARQYSNQPQHF
TRBJ2-1 | 17 | many | TRBV7-3 | TRBD1 | TGTGCCAGCAGCTCTAGATGGGGACAGGGGCAGGGAAGTGAGCAGTTCTTC | CASSSRWGQGQGSEQFF